The 5 T cell receptor beta chains reported below all come from one sample, sequenced in a study of Graves' ophthalmopathy and Graves' hyperthyroidism. Amplified TCR beta CDR3 regions were obtained using RNA transcripts as template. First-round RT-PCR with HTBI primers preceded a second-round multiplex PCR. In TCRdb, the multiplex PCR reads were re-called with MiXCR into one record per CDR3 protein. This table holds 350,000 to 400,000 distinct CDR3 sequences, over 15% found once. The sequencing sample was made of peripheral blood. The receptors here all came from a woman under 30 with stable Graves' hyperthyroidism.

Note on this clonotype: Given the absence of the conserved phenylalanine or tryptophan at the CDR3 end, a read error is likely. The J gene is TRBJ1-2, the V gene TRBV6-1, with D possibly being TRBD1 (6 bases). Germline lookup yields CDR1 MNHNS and CDR2 SASEGT. CDR3 length: 13 residues. The V gene lost 8 bases and the J gene lost 2 bases, with 12 bases spanning the gap. The CDR3 bases are TGTGCCAGCTCGAGTCAGGGGAACTATGGCTACACCCTC. This codes for CASSSQGNYGYTL.

This clonotype was picked up many times. The CDR3 DNA reads TGTGCCAGCAGTGAAGACAGCTCCTACGAGCAGTACTTC. Amino acid sequence: CASSEDSSYEQYF. The chain links TRBV6-1 to TRBJ2-7; D is undetermined. Germline V CDR1 and CDR2: MNHNS, SASEGT. Trimming removed 1 base at V and 0 bases at J, with 4 bases between. CDR3 length equals 13 residues.

This clonotype was seen a handful of times. The chain carries TRBV5-1 and TRBJ1-1; weak D call: TRBD1 (6 bases). V was clipped by 5 bases and J by 0 bases, with 14 bases between them. Germline lookup yields CDR1 SGHRS and CDR2 YFSETQ. The length of the CDR3 is 15 residues. The chain's CDR3 is CASSPGEYLNTEAFF. The CDR3 DNA sequence: TGCGCCAGCAGTCCAGGGGAGTATTTGAACACTGAAGCTTTCTTT.

The sample holds many counts of this clonotype. The V call is TRBV11-1, the J call TRBJ2-6; 12 bases map to TRBD2. The J segment lost 1 base and the V segment lost 2 bases, leaving 0 bases of the junction unmatched. Germline values: CDR1 SGHAT, CDR2 FQDESV (reference sequence). This CDR3 has 17 amino acids. The CDR3 loop is CASSLLAGGSGANVLTF. CDR3 coding DNA: TGTGCCAGCAGCTTACTAGCGGGGGGGTCTGGGGCCAACGTCCTGACTTTC.

The table lists this clonotype with many counts. The chain uses TRBV29-1 and TRBJ1-1, with D unclear. Germline V gene sequence: CDR1 SQVTM, CDR2 ANQGSEA. V shed 0 bases and J shed 1 base, with 15 bases lying between them. The CDR3 length is 16 residues. CDR3 coding DNA: TGCAGCGTTGAAGATTCGCGCGCCAGAAAGAACACTGAAGCTTTCTTT. It codes for CSVEDSRARKNTEAFF.